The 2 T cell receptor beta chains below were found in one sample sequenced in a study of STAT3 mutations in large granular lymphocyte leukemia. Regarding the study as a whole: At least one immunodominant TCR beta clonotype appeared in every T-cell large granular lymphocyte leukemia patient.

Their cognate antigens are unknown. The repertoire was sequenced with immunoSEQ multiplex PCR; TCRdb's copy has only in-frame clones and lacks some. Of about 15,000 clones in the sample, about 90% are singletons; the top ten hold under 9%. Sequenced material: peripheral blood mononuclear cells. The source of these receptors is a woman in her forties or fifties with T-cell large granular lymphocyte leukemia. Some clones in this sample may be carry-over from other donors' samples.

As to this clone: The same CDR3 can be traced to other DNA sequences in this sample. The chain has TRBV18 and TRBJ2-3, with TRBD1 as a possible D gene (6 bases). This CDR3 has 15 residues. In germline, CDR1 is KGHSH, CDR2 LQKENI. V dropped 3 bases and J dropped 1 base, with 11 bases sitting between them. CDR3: CASSPRDTGTDTQYF. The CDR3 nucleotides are TGTGCCAGCTCACCTAGGGACACGGGCACAGATACGCAGTATTTT.

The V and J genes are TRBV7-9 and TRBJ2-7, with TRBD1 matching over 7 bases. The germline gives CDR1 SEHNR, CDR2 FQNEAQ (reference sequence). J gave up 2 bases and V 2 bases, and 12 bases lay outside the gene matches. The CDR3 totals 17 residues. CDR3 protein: CASSLNPDDRVTYEQYF. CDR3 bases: TGTGCCAGCAGCTTAAACCCCGATGACAGGGTAACCTACGAGCAGTACTTC.